The clone carrying this T cell receptor (beta chain) was seen a few times. What it binds is not known. These data come from a study of molecular identifiers for immune sequencing clone quantification. Trimming removed 9 bases at V and 0 bases at J, with 15 bases between. The CDR3 spans 15 residues. Germline CDR1 and CDR2: MNHEY and SVGEGT. Libraries of bulk TCR were made by previously described methods (with listed TCR primers). MiXCR, applied by TCRdb to the PCR reads, yields one record per CDR3 protein. Of around 89,000 distinct CDR3 sequences listed, 15% to 20% are singletons. Study-wide points: Identical TCR molecules can share a barcode, and this sharing could underestimate highly expanded clone sizes.

Libraries used about 19,000 to 1,000,000 sorted naive CD8 T cells and 10%, 30% or 50% RNA input. Based on a CD8+CD4-CCR7+CD45RA+ profile, naive CD8 T cells were sorted. The sequencing sample was made of naive CD8+ T cells from blood, with Jurkat cell RNA spiked in. Indicated subset: FACS-sorted CD8+CD4-CCR7+CD45RA+ naive T cells. This sequence joins TRBV6-2 or TRBV6-3 and TRBJ2-1, with D possibly TRBD2 on 6 matching bases. This sequence originates from a human donor in good health. Some libraries in this study had Jurkat cell RNA spiked in. The CDR3 bases are TGTGCCAGTACCCGGGACTCGAGCTCCTACAATGAGCAGTTCTTC. Translated: CASTRDSSSYNEQFF.